This T cell receptor (beta chain) derives from a study of T cells in Graves' hyperthyroidism and ophthalmopathy. CDR3 size: 14 residues. J lost 10 bases, V lost 5 bases, and 7 bases had no gene match. This clonotype was picked up many times. Its antigen is unidentified. Broader study findings: Ophthalmopathy cases were set apart from stable hyperthyroidism by a 13 V-J model.

The investigators amplified TCR beta CDR3 regions from RNA transcripts. The HTBI primer set drove a first-round RT-PCR of the TCR CDR3. Each CDR3 protein gets one entry after TCRdb re-called the multiplex PCR reads with MiXCR. This repertoire shows under 350,000 distinct CDR3 sequences, roughly a fifth found once; its top ten account for around 45%. The V and J genes are TRBV12-3 or TRBV12-4 and TRBJ1-6, with 8 bases lining up with TRBD1. This TCR was sampled from a woman aged 50 to 65 with Graves' hyperthyroidism. The sample was blood. CDR3 DNA: TGTGCCAGCAGTCTGACAGGGGTGCGGTCACCCCTCCACTTT. Encoded protein: CASSLTGVRSPLHF.